This T cell receptor (beta chain) was captured in a study of cytomegalovirus exposure and HLA in healthy donors. General study points: In vitro experiments confirmed that a few CMV-associated chains were specific for CMV antigens.

Primers for the PCR totalled 60 Vbeta and 13 Jbeta. Generated by immunoSEQ multiplex PCR, the TCRdb table keeps only in-frame clones and is missing some. The profile covers 90,000 to 140,000 clones, with roughly two thirds appearing a single time and approximately 3% taken by the ten largest. V shed 4 bases and J 7 bases; nucleotides not matched to a gene: 9. The CDR3 has 15 residues. The germline gives CDR1 SGHNT, CDR2 YYREEE (reference sequence). Among the donors, all were healthy bone marrow donors. Turning to this clone: Antigen specificity is unknown.

This receptor was identified in a man younger than 45 in good health and CMV-seronegative. V is TRBV5-4 and J is TRBJ2-3, with TRBD1 matching 10 bases. Specimen: PBMCs. The CDR3 sequence: CASSPRQGAGNTQYF. CDR3 DNA: TGTGCCAGCAGCCCCAGACAGGGGGCTGGGAATACGCAGTATTTT.